This T cell receptor (beta chain) derives from a study of T cells after yellow fever vaccination. Points from the study as a whole: At around 95% for CD4 and 75% to 90% for CD8, most primary-vaccination clones showed up again after the booster. Abundant clonotypes from the bulk population could contaminate FACS-sorted repertoires.

Germline CDR1 LGHDT, CDR2 YNNKEL (reference sequence). This CDR3 spans 12 amino acids. V was pared by 5 bases and J by 8 bases, with 5 bases of the junction left unmatched. This clonotype was seen many times. Antigen specificity is unknown. One entry per CDR3 protein results from TCRdb running MiXCR on the 5' RACE reads. The table shows nearly 300,000 distinct CDR3 sequences, with 8.7% occurring only once. The sequencing used CD4+ T cells sorted from PBMCs, collected 5 days after the yellow fever booster vaccination. The V call is TRBV3-1, the J call TRBJ1-1, with 7 bases aligning to TRBD1. This clonotype was sampled from a man younger than 35 who received the YFV17D yellow fever vaccine. CDR3 sequence: CASSDRAMEAFF. CDR3 DNA sequence: TGTGCCAGCAGCGACAGGGCGATGGAAGCTTTCTTT.